The 30 T cell receptor beta chains below all came from one sample that was sequenced in a study of cytomegalovirus exposure and HLA in healthy donors. The PCR contained 60 Vbeta and 13 Jbeta primers. Data came from immunoSEQ multiplex PCR; TCRdb stores just in-frame clones and leaves some out. The sample consists of roughly 140,000 clones, about four fifths of them appearing once. The material sequenced was PBMCs. The receptors come from a male donor in good health and CMV-seronegative.

The chain joins TRBV6-1 to TRBJ2-5, with D perhaps matching TRBD2 (6 bases). V dropped 0 bases and J dropped 4 bases, with 18 bases sitting between them. Germline CDR1 and CDR2: MNHNS and SASEGT. CDR3 length: 17 residues. The CDR3 sequence: CASSEAQVGGFRETQYF. CDR3 DNA sequence: TGTGCCAGCAGTGAAGCGCAGGTTGGGGGGTTCCGAGAGACCCAGTACTTC.

This chain connects TRBV11-2 to TRBJ1-2; D is ambiguous. CDR3 length equals 15 residues. CDR1 SGHAT and CDR2 FQNNGV come from the germline V gene. V lost 5 bases to trimming and J lost 5 bases, with 18 bases between them. In nucleotides, the CDR3 is TGTGCCAGCAGCCCCCACCGGAGTCTTAATTATGGCTACACCTTC. This encodes CASSPHRSLNYGYTF.

Comment on this clone: A junction end diverges from the germline sequence, so it may reflect a read error. The rearrangement links TRBV6-1 to TRBJ2-7; TRBD1 matches 9 bases. The CDR3 runs to 16 residues. Germline V gene lookup returns CDR1 MNHNS and CDR2 SASEGT. The CDR3 sequence: CASSEIQGAFSYEQYF. In DNA form, the CDR3 reads TGTGCTAGCAGTGAAATACAGGGGGCTTTCTCCTACGAGCAGTACTTC.

This chain links TRBV14 with TRBJ1-1, with 7 bases aligning to TRBD1. Per the germline V gene, CDR1 is SGHDN and CDR2 is FVKESK. The CDR3 has 15 residues. V dropped 4 bases and J dropped 3; count of bases not matched to a gene: 8. CDR3 in DNA: TGTGCCAGCAGCCGGGACAGCTTTGGGGACACTGAAGCTTTCTTT. Encoded protein: CASSRDSFGDTEAFF.

The V call is TRBV5-8, the J call TRBJ2-5; the D gene is possibly TRBD2 (5 bases). The CDR3 has 16 amino acids. Trimming took 0 bases from V and 4 from J, leaving 16 bases between them. Germline CDR1 reads SGHTS; CDR2 reads YDEGEE. This chain's CDR3 is CASSLGMGEVGETQYF. The CDR3 DNA reads TGTGCCAGCAGCTTGGGTATGGGAGAGGTTGGAGAGACCCAGTACTTC.

The chain recombines TRBV5-5 with TRBJ1-5, with a tentative D call TRBD1 (5 bases). V gave up 4 bases and J gave up 3 bases, with 14 bases separating them. Looked up from germline, CDR1 is SGHKS and CDR2 is YYEKEE (reference sequence). The CDR3 is made up of 15 amino acids. The CDR3: CASSPDGGNNQPQHF. The DNA for the CDR3 is TGTGCCAGCAGCCCCGACGGGGGGAACAATCAGCCCCAGCATTTT.

This clone was seen a handful of times. The chain carries TRBV10-2 and TRBJ1-2, with 7 bases fitting TRBD1. J gave up 6 bases and V 2 bases, and 6 bases lay outside the gene matches. The CDR3 sequence is 14 residues long. Germline assignment: CDR1 WSHSY and CDR2 SAAADI. The CDR3 region is CASSEGKGANGYTF. CDR3 sequence (DNA): TGCGCCAGCAGTGAGGGAAAGGGGGCTAATGGCTACACCTTC.

V usage is TRBV4-1 and J usage is TRBJ1-1, with D possibly matching TRBD1 (6 bases). In germline, CDR1 is MGHRA, CDR2 YSYEKL. The CDR3 runs 15 residues. V lost 3 bases, J lost 3 bases, and 14 bases lay in between. DNA for the CDR3: TGCGCCAGCAGCCAGGCTCAGGGGTGGCACACTGAAGCTTTCTTT. Translation: CASSQAQGWHTEAFF.

The chain joins TRBV30 to TRBJ1-1; D ambiguous. Trimming left V 1 base short and J 1 base short, with 7 bases between. CDR3 length: 13 amino acids. CDR1 and CDR2 (germline): GTSNPN, SVGIG (reference sequence). The CDR3 DNA reads as TGTGCCTGGAGTGGCAGGCAGAACACTGAAGCTTTCTTT. It codes for CAWSGRQNTEAFF.

The rearrangement links TRBV6-4 to TRBJ2-1, with TRBD1 as a possible D gene (6 bases). CDR1 MRHNA and CDR2 SNTAGT come from the germline V gene. This CDR3 comprises 16 residues. The germline V and J ends were trimmed by 5 bases and 4 bases, with 18 bases remaining between them. CDR3 DNA: TGTGCCAGCAGTCTAGCCGGGACACCGGGTTACAATGAGCAGTTCTTC. Protein sequence: CASSLAGTPGYNEQFF.

This clone has just a few counts. This chain connects TRBV19 to TRBJ2-7, with 9 bases lining up with TRBD1. CDR1 and CDR2 from the germline V gene are LNHDA and SQIVND (reference sequence). V shed 5 bases, J shed 1 base, and the junction held 6 bases outside the gene matches. The CDR3 is made up of 15 amino acids. The CDR3 reads CASSAGTGPSYEQYF. The CDR3 DNA sequence: TGTGCCAGTAGTGCCGGGACAGGGCCTTCCTACGAGCAGTACTTC.

The chain joins TRBV30 to TRBJ2-5, with 9 bases identical to TRBD1. Germline-derived CDR1 and CDR2 are GTSNPN and SVGIG (reference sequence). J gave up 2 bases and V 1 base, and 5 bases lay outside the gene matches. The CDR3 extends over 15 amino acids. CDR3 sequence: CAWSAGQGIQETQYF. In DNA, the CDR3 is TGTGCCTGGAGTGCCGGACAGGGGATACAAGAGACCCAGTACTTC.

The CDR3 DNA follows: TGTGCCAGCAGTGGCGGGGGACGGGAGCAGTACTTC. Residues: CASSGGGREQYF. This rearrangement joins TRBV25-1 to TRBJ2-7; 7 bases are shared with TRBD2. V trimming: 4 bases; J trimming: 7 bases; junction bases outside the gene matches: 4. The CDR3 is 12 residues long. The germline gives CDR1 MGHDK, CDR2 SYGVNS.

The CDR3 DNA sequence: TGCAGCGTTGAACGGGGGGCCCCTAATGAAAAACTGTTTTTT. This codes for CSVERGAPNEKLFF. J is TRBJ1-4 and V is TRBV29-1, with a weak D call TRBD1 (6 bases). The CDR3 is 14 amino acids. Germline V CDR1 and CDR2: SQVTM, ANQGSEA. V gave up 2 bases and J gave up 3 bases, with 10 bases separating them.

The chain couples TRBV5-1 to TRBJ2-5; tentatively, D is TRBD1 (6 bases). The CDR3 spans 15 residues. The germline V and J ends were trimmed by 3 bases and 5 bases, with 17 bases remaining between them. CDR1 SGHRS and CDR2 YFSETQ come from the germline V gene. The CDR3 coding sequence is TGCGCCAGCAGCTGGATGGGGCAGGGGAAGGAGACCCAGTACTTC. Amino acid sequence: CASSWMGQGKETQYF.

This clone was observed a handful of times. The chain joins TRBV5-8 to TRBJ1-4; 7 bases map to TRBD1. The V gene's germline CDR1 is SGHTS and CDR2 YDEGEE. With V trimmed by 6 bases and J by 4 bases, 9 bases remained unmatched. The CDR3 is made up of 15 amino acids. The CDR3 loop is CASTSWDRLNEKLFF. The CDR3 nucleotides read TGTGCCAGCACAAGTTGGGACAGACTTAATGAAAAACTGTTTTTT. Looking up the rest from reference TRBV5-8 and TRBJ1-4 gives the full variable domain: EAGVTQSPTHLIKTRGQQATLRCSPISGHTSVYWYQQALGLGLQFLLWYDEGEERNRGNFPPRFSGRQFPNYSSELNVNALELEDSALYLCASTSWDRLNEKLFFGSGTQLSVL.

The chain employs TRBV30 and TRBJ1-5; 7 bases align to TRBD1. In germline, CDR1 is GTSNPN, CDR2 SVGIG (reference sequence). Losses at the gene ends were 5 bases for V and 6 bases for J; bases not matched to a gene: 7. This CDR3 spans 13 amino acids. CDR3 bases: TGTGCCTGGGGCACCGACAGGGTTCAGCCCCAGCATTTT. Protein sequence: CAWGTDRVQPQHF.

The V gene is TRBV7-9, the J gene TRBJ2-2; 11 positions agree with TRBD2. The CDR3 is 17 residues long. V shed 1 base, J shed 4 bases, and the junction held 5 bases outside the gene matches. CDR1 and CDR2 from the germline V gene are SEHNR and FQNEAQ (reference sequence). The CDR3 nucleotides read TGTGCCAGCAGCTTAGAGGCTAGCGGGAGGATCACCGGGGAGCTGTTTTTT. Its protein product is CASSLEASGRITGELFF.

The CDR3 is CASSFQGYNEQFF. In DNA form, the CDR3 reads TGCGCCAGCAGCTTTCAGGGGTACAATGAGCAGTTCTTC. J is TRBJ2-1 and V is TRBV5-1; TRBD1 is a possible D gene (6 bases). V dropped 2 bases and J dropped 4 bases, with 7 bases sitting between them. The CDR3 contains 13 residues. Germline-derived CDR1 and CDR2 are SGHRS and YFSETQ.

The V gene is TRBV11-1, the J gene TRBJ2-5; perhaps TRBD2 as D (6 bases). The V end was cut by 5 bases, the J end by 3 bases, with 10 bases between. The V gene's germline CDR1 is SGHAT and CDR2 FQDESV (reference sequence). The CDR3 consists of 13 residues. As DNA, the CDR3 is TGTGCCAGCAGCGATTTAGCGGAAGAGACCCAGTACTTC. Translation: CASSDLAEETQYF.

The chain has TRBV2 and TRBJ1-1, with a weak D call TRBD1 (5 bases). Per germline, CDR1 SNHLY and CDR2 FYNNEI. The CDR3 covers 14 residues. The V gene lost 3 bases and the J gene lost 1 base, with 9 bases spanning the gap. For the CDR3, the DNA is TGTGCCAGCAGTGACGGGAGGGGGAACACTGAAGCTTTCTTT. It codes for CASSDGRGNTEAFF.

Of note for this clone: Sequence at one end of the junction differs from germline and may be a read error. The gene calls are TRBV7-2 and TRBJ2-1; D not resolved. The CDR3 length is 12 residues. Germline loops: CDR1 SGHTA, CDR2 FQGNSA. The CDR3 protein is CASILIRGEQFF. DNA for the CDR3: TGTGCCAGCATCTTAATTAGAGGTGAGCAGTTCTTC.

J is TRBJ1-1 and V is TRBV27; the D is unclear. The CDR3 consists of 13 residues. Germline CDR1 is MNHEY and CDR2 is SMNVEV (reference sequence). The V gene lost 0 bases and the J gene lost 5 bases, with 7 bases spanning the gap. The CDR3 sequence: CASSLSRRTEAFF. The CDR3 DNA follows: TGTGCCAGCAGTTTATCACGGAGGACTGAAGCTTTCTTT.

The chain is built from TRBV7-6 and TRBJ1-5; 9 bases fit TRBD1. The V gene end was trimmed by 1 base and the J gene end by 7 bases; junction bases not matched to a gene: 2. Germline V lookup: CDR1 SGHVS, CDR2 FNYEAQ. This CDR3 has 14 amino acids. CDR3 bases: TGTGCCAGCAGCTTAGGGACAGGGGACCAGCCCCAGCATTTT. Protein: CASSLGTGDQPQHF.

Regarding this clone: Additional DNA sequences in this sample encode the identical CDR3. J is TRBJ1-1 and V is TRBV6-5; 7 nucleotides align to TRBD1. J gave up 3 bases and V 6 bases, and 4 bases lay outside the gene matches. The CDR3 has 13 amino acids. CDR1 MNHEY and CDR2 SVGAGI come from the germline V gene. The CDR3 reads CASRRDRDTEAFF. The CDR3 DNA is TGTGCCAGCAGACGCGACAGGGACACTGAAGCTTTCTTT.

As DNA, the CDR3 is TGCGCCAGCAGCCCGGACAGGGCGAACACCGGGGAGCTGTTTTTT. Translating gives CASSPDRANTGELFF. V is TRBV5-1 and J is TRBJ2-2; 8 bases fit TRBD1. In germline, CDR1 is SGHRS, CDR2 YFSETQ. The CDR3 length is 15 residues. With 4 bases clipped from V and 0 bases from J, the junction kept 2 bases outside the gene matches.

The chain employs TRBV5-1 and TRBJ2-3; 10 bases line up with TRBD1. CDR1 and CDR2 (germline): SGHRS, YFSETQ. The CDR3 spans 17 residues. J lost 3 bases, V lost 4 bases, and 11 bases had no gene match. The CDR3 reads CASSPMGQGIGTDTQYF. CDR3 nucleotide sequence: TGCGCCAGCAGCCCAATGGGACAGGGGATAGGAACAGATACGCAGTATTTT.

The gene calls are TRBV11-2 and TRBJ2-7, with 10 positions matching TRBD1. The CDR3 covers 15 residues. V was clipped by 8 bases and J by 5 bases; unmatched bases: 12. The germline gives CDR1 SGHAT, CDR2 FQNNGV. As DNA, the CDR3 is TGTGCCAGCCGAGTCCAACCGGGACAGGGGAACGAGCAGTACTTC. It encodes CASRVQPGQGNEQYF. Combining the CDR3 with reference TRBV11-2 and TRBJ2-7 gives the whole variable domain EAGVAQSPRYKIIEKRQSVAFWCNPISGHATLYWYQQILGQGPKLLIQFQNNGVVDDSQLPKDRFSAERLKGVDSTLKIQPAKLEDSAVYLCASRVQPGQGNEQYFGPGTRLTVT.

The chain is built from TRBV7-9 and TRBJ1-2; TRBD1 is a possible D gene (5 bases). The CDR3 spans 13 residues. The germline V gene encodes CDR1 SEHNR and CDR2 FQNEAQ (reference sequence). V lost 1 base and J lost 4, with 7 bases in between. The CDR3 DNA reads as TGTGCCAGCAGCTTAGTGCAGGGCTATGGCTACACCTTC. Translation gives CASSLVQGYGYTF.

The chain links TRBV7-9 to TRBJ2-5, with TRBD2 matching over 9 bases. The length of the CDR3 is 16 residues. Per germline, CDR1 SEHNR and CDR2 FQNEAQ (reference sequence). V dropped 6 bases and J dropped 3; count of bases not matched to a gene: 11. The CDR3 reads CASSLRVIAGEETQYF. DNA for the CDR3: TGTGCCAGCAGTCTTCGTGTCATAGCGGGGGAAGAGACCCAGTACTTC. Full variable domain (missing parts from reference TRBV7-9 and TRBJ2-5): DTGVSQNPRHKITKRGQNVTFRCDPISEHNRLYWYRQTLGQGPEFLTYFQNEAQLEKSRLLSDRFSAERPKGSFSTLEIQRTEQGDSAMYLCASSLRVIAGEETQYFGPGTRLLVL.